This T cell receptor (beta chain) comes out of a study of identical twins. With template switching, a universal primer site was added, and the cDNA carried unique molecular identifiers. TCRdb fed the 5' RACE reads into MiXCR, producing one record per CDR3 protein. Among 250,000 to 300,000 distinct CDR3 sequences, more than 8% were seen once, and the ten largest hold approximately 6.6%. Healthy Caucasians, and only they, were the donors. V was clipped by 5 bases and J by 3 bases; unmatched bases: 11. The CDR3 loop spans 16 amino acids. The germline CDR1 and CDR2 sequences are LNHNV and YYDKDF (reference sequence). This clonotype appeared a few times. These same data were also listed under a study on yellow fever vaccine responses in identical twins. From that second work: Reportedly, twins' vaccine T cell responses looked partly convergent and partly personalized.

The chain carries TRBV15 and TRBJ2-5; 8 bases line up with TRBD2. Sequencing was carried out using CD8+ T cells sorted from blood. This clonotype was sampled from a woman younger than 30 in good health. In DNA, the CDR3 is TGTGCCACCAGCGGGACTAGTGCCCGCCTCAAAGAGACCCAGTACTTC. Translation: CATSGTSARLKETQYF.